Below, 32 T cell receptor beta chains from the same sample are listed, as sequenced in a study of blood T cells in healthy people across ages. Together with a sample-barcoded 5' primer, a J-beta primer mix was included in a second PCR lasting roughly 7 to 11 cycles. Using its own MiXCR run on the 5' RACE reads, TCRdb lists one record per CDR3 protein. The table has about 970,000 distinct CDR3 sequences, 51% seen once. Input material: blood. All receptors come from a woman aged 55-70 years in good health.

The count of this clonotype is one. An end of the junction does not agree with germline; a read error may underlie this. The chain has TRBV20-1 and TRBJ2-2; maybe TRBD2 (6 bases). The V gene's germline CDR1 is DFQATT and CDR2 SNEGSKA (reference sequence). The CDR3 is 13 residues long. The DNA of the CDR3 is TGCAGTGGTAGACTAGTGGGTACCGGGGAGCTGTTTTTT. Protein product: CSGRLVGTGELFF.

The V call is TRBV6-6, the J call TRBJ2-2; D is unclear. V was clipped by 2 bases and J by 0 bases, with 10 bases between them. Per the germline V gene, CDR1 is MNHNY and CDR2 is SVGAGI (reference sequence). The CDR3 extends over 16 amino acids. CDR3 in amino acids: CASSYRRHPNTGELFF. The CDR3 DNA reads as TGTGCCAGCAGTTACAGAAGACACCCGAACACCGGGGAGCTGTTTTTT.

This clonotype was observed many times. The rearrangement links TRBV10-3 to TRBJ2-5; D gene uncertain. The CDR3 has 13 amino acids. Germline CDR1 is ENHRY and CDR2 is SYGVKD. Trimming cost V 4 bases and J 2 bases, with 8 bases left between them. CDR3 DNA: TGTGCCATCAGTGGCACAACGCAAGAGACCCAGTACTTC. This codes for CAISGTTQETQYF.

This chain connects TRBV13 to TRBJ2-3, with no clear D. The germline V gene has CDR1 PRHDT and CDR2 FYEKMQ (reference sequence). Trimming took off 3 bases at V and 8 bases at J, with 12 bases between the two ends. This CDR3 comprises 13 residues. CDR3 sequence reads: CASSLGYLVTQYF. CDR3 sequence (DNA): TGTGCCAGCAGCTTGGGATATCTAGTTACGCAGTATTTT.

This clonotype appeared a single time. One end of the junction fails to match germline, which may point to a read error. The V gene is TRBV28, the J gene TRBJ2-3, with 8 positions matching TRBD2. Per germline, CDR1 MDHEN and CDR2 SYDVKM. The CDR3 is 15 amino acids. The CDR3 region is CASRSPGGSTGTQYF. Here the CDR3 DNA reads TGTGCCAGCAGATCGCCGGGGGGGAGCACAGGTACGCAGTATTTT.

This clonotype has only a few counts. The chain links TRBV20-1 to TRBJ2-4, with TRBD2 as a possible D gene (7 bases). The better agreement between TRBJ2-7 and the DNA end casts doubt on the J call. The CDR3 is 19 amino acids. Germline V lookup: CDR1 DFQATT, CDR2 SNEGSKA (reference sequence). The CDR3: CSALYWGGADQAESYEQYF. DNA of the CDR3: TGCAGTGCGCTATACTGGGGGGGGGCTGATCAAGCGGAGAGCTACGAGCAGTACTTC.

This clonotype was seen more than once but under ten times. The CDR3: CASSSLAAYEQYF. The CDR3 nucleotides are TGCGCCAGCAGTAGCCTAGCCGCCTACGAGCAGTACTTC. This chain uses TRBV5-1 with TRBJ2-7; weak D call: TRBD2 (5 bases). Trimming pared 5 bases from V and 2 bases from J, leaving 11 bases between. CDR3 length equals 13 residues. Germline V lookup: CDR1 SGHRS, CDR2 YFSETQ.

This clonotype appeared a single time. The CDR3 region is CAIRQGDTEAFF. The CDR3 DNA reads TGTGCCATCCGACAGGGGGACACTGAAGCTTTCTTT. The chain carries TRBV7-9 and TRBJ1-1; 9 bases are a match to TRBD1. Germline assignment: CDR1 SEHNR and CDR2 FQNEAQ (reference sequence). The CDR3 spans 12 residues. The V segment lost 10 bases and the J segment 3 bases; nucleotides outside the gene matches: 3. The full variable domain, with the rest looked up from reference TRBV7-9 and TRBJ1-1, is DTGVSQNPRHKITKRGQNVTFRCDPISEHNRLYWYRQTLGQGPEFLTYFQNEAQLEKSRLLSDRFSAERPKGSFSTLEIQRTEQGDSAMYLCAIRQGDTEAFFGQGTRLTVV.

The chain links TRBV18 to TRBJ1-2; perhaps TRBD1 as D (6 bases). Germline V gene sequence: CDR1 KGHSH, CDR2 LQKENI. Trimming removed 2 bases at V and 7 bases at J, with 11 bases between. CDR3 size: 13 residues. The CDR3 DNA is TGTGCCAGCTCACCAAGGACAGACTGTGGCTACACCTTC. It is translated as CASSPRTDCGYTF.

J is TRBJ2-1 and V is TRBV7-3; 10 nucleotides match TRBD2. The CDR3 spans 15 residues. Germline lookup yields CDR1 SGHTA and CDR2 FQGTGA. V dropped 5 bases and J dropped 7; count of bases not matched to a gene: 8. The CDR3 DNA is TGTGCCAGCAGCCTCAGCGGGAGGGCGAGTAATGAGCAGTTCTTC. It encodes CASSLSGRASNEQFF. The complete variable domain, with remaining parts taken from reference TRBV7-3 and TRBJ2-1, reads GAGVSQTPSNKVTEKGKYVELRCDPISGHTALYWYRQSLGQGPEFLIYFQGTGAADDSGLPNDRFFAVRPEGSVSTLKIQRTERGDSAVYLCASSLSGRASNEQFFGPGTRLTVL.

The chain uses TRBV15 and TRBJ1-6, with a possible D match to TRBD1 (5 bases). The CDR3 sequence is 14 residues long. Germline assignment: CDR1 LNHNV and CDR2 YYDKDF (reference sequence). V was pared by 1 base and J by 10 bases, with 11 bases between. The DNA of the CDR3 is TGTGCCACCAGCAGAGCGTGGGGGAACTCACCCCTCCACTTT. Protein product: CATSRAWGNSPLHF.

The CDR3 sequence: CASFGGGRQETQYF. The DNA of the CDR3 is TGCGCCAGTTTCGGGGGCGGACGGCAAGAGACCCAGTACTTC. The chain has TRBV5-1 and TRBJ2-5; D possibly uses TRBD1 or TRBD2 (6 bases each). Germline V gene lookup returns CDR1 SGHRS and CDR2 YFSETQ. The ends were cut back, 8 bases at V and 2 bases at J, with 16 bases in the middle. The CDR3 is 14 amino acids.

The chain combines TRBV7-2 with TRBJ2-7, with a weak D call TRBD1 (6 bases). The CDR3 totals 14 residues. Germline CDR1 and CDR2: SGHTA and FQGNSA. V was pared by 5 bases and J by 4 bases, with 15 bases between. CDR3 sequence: CASSPQGTGYEQYF. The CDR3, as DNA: TGTGCCAGCAGCCCACAGGGTACGGGATACGAGCAGTACTTC.

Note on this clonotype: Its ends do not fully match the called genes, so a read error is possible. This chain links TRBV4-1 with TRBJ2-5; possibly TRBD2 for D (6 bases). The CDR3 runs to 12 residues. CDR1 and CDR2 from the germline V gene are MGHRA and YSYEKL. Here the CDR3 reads CASSQVSGPWFF. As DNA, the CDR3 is TGCGCCAGCAGCCAAGTAAGCGGGCCATGGTTCTTC.

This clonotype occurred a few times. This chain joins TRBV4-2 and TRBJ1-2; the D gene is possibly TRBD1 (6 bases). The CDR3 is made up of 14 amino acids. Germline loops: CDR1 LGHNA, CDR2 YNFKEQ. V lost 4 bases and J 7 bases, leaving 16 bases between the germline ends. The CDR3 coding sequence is TGTGCCAGCAGCCCTTCCAGGGGCTTAGGTGGCTACACCTTC. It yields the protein CASSPSRGLGGYTF.

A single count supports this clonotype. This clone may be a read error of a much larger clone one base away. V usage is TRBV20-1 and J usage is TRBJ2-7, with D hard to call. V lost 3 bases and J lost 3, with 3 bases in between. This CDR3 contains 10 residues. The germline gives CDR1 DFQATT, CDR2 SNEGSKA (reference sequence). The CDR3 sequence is CSARYYEQYF. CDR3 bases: TGCAGTGCTAGGTACTACGAGCAGTACTTC.

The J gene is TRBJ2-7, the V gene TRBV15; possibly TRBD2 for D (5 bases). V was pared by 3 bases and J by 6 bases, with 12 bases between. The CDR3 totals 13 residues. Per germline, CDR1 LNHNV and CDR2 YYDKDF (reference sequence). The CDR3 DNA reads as TGTGCCACCAGCAGCATACTAGAGTTCGAGCAGTACTTC. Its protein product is CATSSILEFEQYF.

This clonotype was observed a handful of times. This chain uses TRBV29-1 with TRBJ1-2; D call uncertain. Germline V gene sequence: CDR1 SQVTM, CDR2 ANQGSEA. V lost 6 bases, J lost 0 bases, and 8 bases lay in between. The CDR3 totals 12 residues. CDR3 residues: CSVAQSNYGYTF. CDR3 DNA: TGCAGCGTCGCACAGTCTAACTATGGCTACACCTTC. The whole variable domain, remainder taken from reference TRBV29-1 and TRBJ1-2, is SAVISQKPSRDICQRGTSLTIQCQVDSQVTMMFWYRQQPGQSLTLIATANQGSEATYESGFVIDKFPISRPNLTFSTLTVSNMSPEDSSIYLCSVAQSNYGYTFGSGTRLTVV.

The CDR3 coding sequence is TGTGCCAGCAGCTTAAAGAGTGCCAGTACCGGTACCTATGGCTACACCTTC. It specifies CASSLKSASTGTYGYTF. The chain recombines TRBV7-2 with TRBJ1-2; D unresolved. The length of the CDR3 is 17 residues. Germline-derived CDR1 and CDR2 are SGHTA and FQGNSA. V was cut by 2 bases and J by 4 bases, with 20 bases left in between.

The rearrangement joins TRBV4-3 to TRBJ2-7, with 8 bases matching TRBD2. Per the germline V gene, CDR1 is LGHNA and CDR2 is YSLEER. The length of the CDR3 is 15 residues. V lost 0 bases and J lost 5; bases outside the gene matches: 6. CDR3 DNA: TGCGCCAGCAGCCAAGAGCGGCGGGAGGTCCACGAGCAGTACTTC. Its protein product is CASSQERREVHEQYF.

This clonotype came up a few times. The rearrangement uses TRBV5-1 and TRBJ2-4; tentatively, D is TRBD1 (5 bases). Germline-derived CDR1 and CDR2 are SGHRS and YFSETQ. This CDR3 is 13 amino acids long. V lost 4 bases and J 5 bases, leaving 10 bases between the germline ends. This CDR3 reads CASSADSENIQYF. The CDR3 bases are TGCGCCAGCAGCGCCGACAGCGAAAACATTCAGTACTTC.

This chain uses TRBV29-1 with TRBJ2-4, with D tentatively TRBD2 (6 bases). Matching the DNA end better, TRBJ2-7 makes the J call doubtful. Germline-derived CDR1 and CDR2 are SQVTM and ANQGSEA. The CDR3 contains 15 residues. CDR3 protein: CSVVNAAGKLYEQYF. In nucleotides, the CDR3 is TGCAGCGTTGTGAATGCGGCGGGGAAACTCTACGAGCAGTACTTC.

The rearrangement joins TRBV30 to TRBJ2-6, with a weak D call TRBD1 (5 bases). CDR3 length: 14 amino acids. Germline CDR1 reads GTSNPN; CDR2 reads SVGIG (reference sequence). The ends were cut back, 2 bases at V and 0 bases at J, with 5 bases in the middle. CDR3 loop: CAWSQGSGANVLTF. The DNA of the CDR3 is TGTGCCTGGAGTCAGGGCTCTGGGGCCAACGTCCTGACTTTC.

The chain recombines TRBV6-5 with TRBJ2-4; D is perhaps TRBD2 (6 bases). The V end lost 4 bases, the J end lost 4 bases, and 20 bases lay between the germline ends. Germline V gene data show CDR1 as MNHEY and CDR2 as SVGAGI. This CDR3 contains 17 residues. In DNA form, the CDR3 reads TGTGCCAGCAGTTTCGGAGGGTCGGGCGCGAGGAAAAACATTCAGTACTTC. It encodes CASSFGGSGARKNIQYF.

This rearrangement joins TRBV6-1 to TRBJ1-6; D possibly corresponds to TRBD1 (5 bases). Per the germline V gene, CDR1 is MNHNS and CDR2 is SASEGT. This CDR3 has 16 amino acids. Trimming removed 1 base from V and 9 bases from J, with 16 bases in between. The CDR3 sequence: CASSEVHGGISSPLHF. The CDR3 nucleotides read TGTGCCAGCAGTGAAGTGCACGGGGGGATAAGTTCACCCCTCCACTTT.

The DNA for the CDR3 is TGTGCCACCTGCAAGAGGGGAAGCTCCTACAATGAGCAGTTCTTC. Encoded protein: CATCKRGSSYNEQFF. V usage is TRBV15 and J usage is TRBJ2-1, with D perhaps being TRBD1 or TRBD2 (5 bases each). V lost 8 bases and J lost 0, with 14 bases in between. The CDR3 spans 15 residues. Germline V gene data show CDR1 as LNHNV and CDR2 as YYDKDF (reference sequence).

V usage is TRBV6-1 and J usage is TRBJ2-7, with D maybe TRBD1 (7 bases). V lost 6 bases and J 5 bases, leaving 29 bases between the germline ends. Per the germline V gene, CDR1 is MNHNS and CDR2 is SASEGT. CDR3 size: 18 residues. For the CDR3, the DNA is TGTGCCAGCAGCGCGGGACAGAATTGGAGGGCGGGATTCAACGAGCAGTACTTC. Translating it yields CASSAGQNWRAGFNEQYF.

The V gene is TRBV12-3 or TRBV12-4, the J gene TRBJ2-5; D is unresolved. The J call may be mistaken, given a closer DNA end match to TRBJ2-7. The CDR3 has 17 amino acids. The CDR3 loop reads CASRLTKEGKSEDEQYF. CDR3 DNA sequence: TGTGCCAGCAGACTCACGAAGGAAGGGAAAAGTGAGGACGAGCAGTACTTC.

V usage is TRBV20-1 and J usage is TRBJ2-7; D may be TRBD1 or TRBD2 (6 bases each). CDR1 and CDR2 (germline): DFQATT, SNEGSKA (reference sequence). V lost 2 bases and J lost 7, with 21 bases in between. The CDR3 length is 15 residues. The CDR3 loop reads CSARSGQRGDNEQYF. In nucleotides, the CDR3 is TGCAGTGCTAGATCGGGACAAAGGGGGGACAATGAGCAGTACTTC.

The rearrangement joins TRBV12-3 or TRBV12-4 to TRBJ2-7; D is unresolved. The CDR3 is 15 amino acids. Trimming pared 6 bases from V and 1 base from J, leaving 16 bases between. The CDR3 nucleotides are TGTGCCAGCAGCTCTCGTGGAGCCCAATCCTACGAGCAGTACTTC. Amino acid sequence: CASSSRGAQSYEQYF.

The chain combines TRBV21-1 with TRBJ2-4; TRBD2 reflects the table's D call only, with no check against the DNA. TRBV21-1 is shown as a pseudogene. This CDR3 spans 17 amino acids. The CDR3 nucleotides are TGTGCCAGCAGCAAAGAACAGCGGGAGGGCCAGGAAAACATTCAGTACTTC. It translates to CASSKEQREGQENIQYF.

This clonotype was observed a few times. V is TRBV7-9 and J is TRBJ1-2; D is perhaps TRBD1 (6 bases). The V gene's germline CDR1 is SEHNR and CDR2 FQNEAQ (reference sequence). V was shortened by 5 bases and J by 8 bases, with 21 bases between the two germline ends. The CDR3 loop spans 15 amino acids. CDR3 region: CASSVPGTPLGGYTF. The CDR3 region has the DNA TGTGCCAGCAGCGTTCCAGGGACACCCCTCGGAGGCTACACCTTC.